These T cell receptor beta chains were read from a single sample in a study of Graves' ophthalmopathy and Graves' hyperthyroidism. TCRdb ran MiXCR on the multiplex PCR reads and lists one entry per CDR3 protein. Among tens of thousands of distinct CDR3 sequences listed, approximately 50% were seen once. The sequencing input was peripheral blood. These receptors came from an adult woman with Graves' ophthalmopathy. CDR3s include the opening cysteine and the closing phenylalanine or tryptophan. The order of the fields is clone size, V gene, J gene, CDR3 protein. The size of a clone is reported for some rows only, either as once, few or many, or as a class for expanded clones.

clone size: NA
V gene: TRBV19
J gene: TRBJ2-7
CDR3 protein: CARATYEQYF

clone size: NA
V gene: TRBV7-3
J gene: TRBJ2-3
CDR3 protein: CASSLVGGGSTGTDTQYF

clone size: few
V gene: TRBV6-6
J gene: TRBJ1-1
CDR3 protein: CASIGGGGEAFF

clone size: NA
V gene: TRBV15
J gene: TRBJ2-7
CDR3 protein: CATSSGQGIGEYEQYF

clone size: NA
V gene: TRBV7-2
J gene: TRBJ2-6
CDR3 protein: CASSLGTGANVLTF

clone size: once
V gene: TRBV4-3
J gene: TRBJ2-3
CDR3 protein: CASSQGGTADTQYF

clone size: few
V gene: TRBV7-3
J gene: TRBJ1-1
CDR3 protein: CASSTTGNTEAFF

clone size: many
V gene: TRBV20-1
J gene: TRBJ1-6
CDR3 protein: CSAPPGARDSPLHF

clone size: NA
V gene: TRBV6-4
J gene: TRBJ1-6
CDR3 protein: CANSDSGDNSPLHF

clone size: once
V gene: TRBV24-1
J gene: TRBJ2-1
CDR3 protein: CASSLVSGSGDEQLF

clone size: NA
V gene: TRBV5-1
J gene: TRBJ1-1
CDR3 protein: CASRQGNTEAFF

clone size: many
V gene: TRBV2
J gene: TRBJ2-1
CDR3 protein: CASSKDRAISYNEQFF

clone size: NA
V gene: TRBV3-1
J gene: TRBJ2-3
CDR3 protein: CASSQGPLAATDTQYF

clone size: many
V gene: TRBV29-1
J gene: TRBJ2-3
CDR3 protein: CSGEGANTDTQYF

clone size: many
V gene: TRBV20-1
J gene: TRBJ2-1
CDR3 protein: CSARLGLAGEDSF

clone size: NA
V gene: TRBV20-1
J gene: TRBJ1-2
CDR3 protein: CSARDRENYGYTF

clone size: NA
V gene: TRBV7-9
J gene: TRBJ2-2
CDR3 protein: CASSQYSLGELFF

clone size: NA
V gene: TRBV20-1
J gene: TRBJ2-3
CDR3 protein: CSADGTSGKDTQYF

clone size: NA
V gene: TRBV5-1
J gene: TRBJ1-4
CDR3 protein: CASSSQGEEKLFF

clone size: NA
V gene: TRBV28
J gene: TRBJ1-6
CDR3 protein: CASRDRVGPLHF

clone size: many
V gene: TRBV6-4
J gene: TRBJ2-3
CDR3 protein: CASSDSSGSPDTQYF